Below are 3 T cell receptor beta chains sequenced from a single sample in a study of shared clonotypes between healthy human individuals. Method: immunoSEQ multiplex PCR; TCRdb's copy keeps in-frame clones and lacks some. The sample consists of 2 million to 2.5 million clones, 95% of them appearing once. What was sequenced was naive CD4+ T cells sorted from blood. Documented subset: CD45RA+ positively selected. The origin of the receptors is a man between 18 and 29 years old in good health.

The chain uses TRBV7-9 and TRBJ2-1; TRBD2 matches at 12 bases. The CDR3 sequence is 15 residues long. CDR1 is SEHNR, CDR2 FQNEAQ, per germline (reference sequence). The J segment lost 8 bases and the V segment lost 2 bases, leaving 4 bases of the junction unmatched. CDR3 residues: CASSLWTSGTYEQFF. CDR3 bases: TGTGCCAGCAGCTTATGGACTAGCGGGACATATGAGCAGTTCTTC. Complete variable domain (other parts from reference TRBV7-9 and TRBJ2-1): DTGVSQNPRHKITKRGQNVTFRCDPISEHNRLYWYRQTLGQGPEFLTYFQNEAQLEKSRLLSDRFSAERPKGSFSTLEIQRTEQGDSAMYLCASSLWTSGTYEQFFGPGTRLTVL.

The chain recombines TRBV5-1 with TRBJ1-2; tentative D call: TRBD1 (5 bases). V gave up 0 bases and J gave up 5 bases, with 11 bases separating them. The CDR3 length is 14 residues. Germline V gene sequence: CDR1 SGHRS, CDR2 YFSETQ. The CDR3 sequence: CASSLDVRVYGYTF. CDR3 nucleotides: TGCGCCAGCAGCTTGGATGTCAGGGTATATGGCTACACCTTC.

The genes are TRBV30 and TRBJ2-3, with no clear D. This CDR3 spans 11 amino acids. In germline, CDR1 is GTSNPN, CDR2 SVGIG (reference sequence). V was pared by 5 bases and J by 6 bases, with 9 bases between. In DNA, the CDR3 is TGTGCCTGGGGCGCCGGGGATACGCAGTATTTT. It is translated as CAWGAGDTQYF.